The 21 T cell receptor beta chains presented below share a single source sample, sequenced in a study of T cell clonality in common variable immunodeficiency. The protocol was immunoSEQ multiplex PCR, while the TCRdb copy is restricted to in-frame clones and leaves out a portion. Recorded here are 25,000 to 35,000 clones, with no singletons, and the ten leading clones hold 3.8%. The specimen sequenced was peripheral blood mononuclear cells. The origin of the receptors is a person aged 18 to 75 in good health.

This clone was observed many times. The read gets to within 3 residues of the CDR3 end, and the germline J gene fills in the rest. The chain couples TRBV5-1 to TRBJ1-2; 7 nucleotides match TRBD1. Germline trimming cut 0 bases from V and 4 bases from J; bases unmatched to any gene: 12. This CDR3 comprises 17 residues. CDR1 is SGHRS, CDR2 YFSETQ, per germline. CDR3 DNA (partial): TGCGCCAGCAGCTTGGAACCCAGGGGGACTGGTAGCTATGGC. As protein: CASSLEPRGTGSYG. Given in full, the CDR3 is CASSLEPRGTGSYGYTF.

This clone was seen many times. The CDR3 end is not reached by the read, which stops 3 residues before it; the germline J gene fills it in. This sequence joins TRBV7-9 and TRBJ2-1; 9 nucleotides align to TRBD2. J lost 4 bases, V lost 5 bases, and 6 bases had no gene match. CDR1 and CDR2 from the germline V gene are SEHNR and FQNEAQ (reference sequence). The CDR3 runs 15 residues. The CDR3 reads CASSPTSGAYNEQFF. The part of the CDR3 DNA that was read is TGTGCCAGCAGCCCGACTAGCGGAGCTTACAATGAG.

The table lists this clone with a few counts. Read sequence stops 3 residues before the CDR3 end, and the germline J gene provides the missing end. The V and J genes are TRBV7-6 and TRBJ1-2, with D maybe TRBD1 (5 bases). CDR3 size: 13 residues. Germline V gene data show CDR1 as SGHVS and CDR2 as FNYEAQ. The CDR3 DNA, read in part, is TGTGCCAGCAGCTTAGGTCAGGGCTACGAC. Translating it yields CASSLGQGYD. The full CDR3 reads CASSLGQGYDYTF.

This clone showed up many times. The read halts 3 residues ahead of the CDR3 end, with the missing end drawn from the germline J gene. V is TRBV24-1 and J is TRBJ2-3; the D gene is possibly TRBD2 (6 bases). V dropped 3 bases and J dropped 2 bases, with 14 bases sitting between them. CDR3 length: 16 residues. Germline V gene sequence: CDR1 KGHDR, CDR2 SFDVKD. CDR3 DNA (partial): TGTGCCACCAGTGATCCCGCCGGGGGTCACACAGATACG. Translation: CATSDPAGGHTDT. The entire CDR3 protein is CATSDPAGGHTDTQYF.

At least ten counts were recorded for this clone. The read terminates 3 residues ahead of where the CDR3 ends, so the germline J gene completes it. This chain connects TRBV20-1 to TRBJ1-5; D call uncertain. The CDR3 is 13 residues long. CDR1 is DFQATT and CDR2 is SNEGSKA in the germline V gene (reference sequence). The germline V and J ends were trimmed by 2 bases and 0 bases, with 5 bases remaining between them. This CDR3 reads CSARQDSNQPQHF. The CDR3 DNA, read in part, is TGCAGTGCTAGACAGGATAGCAATCAGCCC.

This clone occurred many times. The CDR3 end is not reached by the read, which stops 3 residues before it; the germline J gene fills it in. This chain links TRBV12-3 or TRBV12-4 with TRBJ1-3, with TRBD1 matching over 10 bases. The ends lost 7 bases at V and 8 bases at J; junction bases unmatched: 5. The CDR3 extends over 13 amino acids. This CDR3 reads CASTGGQGYTIYF. The CDR3 bases that were read are TGTGCCAGCACCGGGGGACAGGGGTACACC.

This clone was detected many times. The read terminates 3 residues ahead of where the CDR3 ends, so the germline J gene completes it. J is TRBJ1-5 and V is TRBV19, with 9 bases identical to TRBD1. CDR1 LNHDA and CDR2 SQIVND come from the germline V gene (reference sequence). Trimming removed 4 bases from V and 2 bases from J; junction bases left unmatched: 3. The CDR3 length is 15 residues. The part of the CDR3 DNA that was read is TGTGCCAGTAGTAGAAGGGACAGGGGCAATCAGCCC. Translation: CASSRRDRGNQP. The complete CDR3 reads CASSRRDRGNQPQHF.

This clone was counted only a few times. From the germline J gene comes the end of the CDR3, since the read stops 3 residues before it. This chain links TRBV7-2 with TRBJ1-2; D is unresolved. The germline V gene encodes CDR1 SGHTA and CDR2 FQGNSA. This CDR3 comprises 14 residues. The CDR3 reads CASTPTPQYYDYTF. The sequenced part of the CDR3 DNA is TGTGCCAGCACCCCTACCCCCCAATACTACGAC. Using reference TRBV7-2 and TRBJ1-2 for the parts outside the CDR3, the full variable domain is GAGVSQSPSNKVTEKGKDVELRCDPISGHTALYWYRQSLGQGLEFLIYFQGNSAPDKSGLPSDRFSAERTGGSVSTLTIQRTQQEDSAVYLCASTPTPQYYDYTFGSGTRLTVV.

This clone was seen at least ten times. The read terminates 3 residues ahead of where the CDR3 ends, so the germline J gene completes it. This chain joins TRBV2 and TRBJ1-1, with a tentative D call TRBD1 (6 bases). Trimming pared 7 bases from V and 3 bases from J, leaving 21 bases between. Germline V gene sequence: CDR1 SNHLY, CDR2 FYNNEI. This CDR3 has 16 amino acids. CDR3 DNA (partial): TGTGCCAGCAATCCCTGGTCGGGGGGCTTGGACACTGAA. Translated: CASNPWSGGLDTE. The complete CDR3 reads CASNPWSGGLDTEAFF.

In its sample, this clone was seen many times. The read comes to an end 3 residues before the CDR3 does, leaving the germline J gene to fill in the end. This chain uses TRBV5-5 with TRBJ1-5, with D maybe TRBD1 (6 bases). V lost 1 base and J lost 3, with 8 bases in between. The CDR3 extends over 14 amino acids. Germline lookup yields CDR1 SGHKS and CDR2 YYEKEE (reference sequence). CDR3 region: CASSLWDNNQPQHF. The CDR3 DNA, read in part, is TGTGCCAGCAGCTTGTGGGACAACAATCAGCCC. Full variable domain (missing parts from reference TRBV5-5 and TRBJ1-5): DAGVTQSPTHLIKTRGQQVTLRCSPISGHKSVSWYQQVLGQGPQFIFQYYEKEERGRGNFPDRFSARQFPNYSSELNVNALLLGDSALYLCASSLWDNNQPQHFGDGTRLSIL.

This clone appeared many times. A read error may be the cause here, since a much bigger clone is one base away. The CDR3 goes on 3 residues after the read ends, and that part is filled in from the germline J gene. The chain links TRBV20-1 to TRBJ1-4; TRBD1 might be the D (6 bases). Germline CDR1 DFQATT, CDR2 SNEGSKA (reference sequence). This CDR3 comprises 16 residues. The CDR3 here is CSARVSQAAGANVLFF. CDR3 DNA (partial): TGCAGTGCTAGAGTTTCTCAAGCGGCGGGGGCCAACGTA.

This clone was seen ten or more times. Read coverage stops 3 residues before the CDR3 terminus; the germline J gene supplies the remainder. The chain carries TRBV2 and TRBJ1-1; D is perhaps TRBD1 (6 bases). The germline CDR1 and CDR2 sequences are SNHLY and FYNNEI. The CDR3 length is 13 residues. V shed 5 bases and J shed 6 bases, with 13 bases lying between them. The CDR3 loop reads CASSLGGDPEAFF. The covered CDR3 bases are TGTGCCAGCAGTTTAGGGGGGGACCCTGAA.

This clone occurred many times. The observed sequence ends 3 residues before the CDR3 terminus, with the missing tail filled in from the germline J gene. The chain carries TRBV7-2 and TRBJ2-2, with D maybe TRBD2 (5 bases). V was pared by 4 bases and J by 4 bases, with 10 bases between. CDR1 is SGHTA and CDR2 is FQGNSA in the germline V gene. This CDR3 spans 14 amino acids. This CDR3 is CASSSLDSTGELFF. The sequenced part of the CDR3 DNA is TGTGCCAGCAGCTCCCTGGACTCCACCGGGGAG. Complete variable domain (other parts from reference TRBV7-2 and TRBJ2-2): GAGVSQSPSNKVTEKGKDVELRCDPISGHTALYWYRQSLGQGLEFLIYFQGNSAPDKSGLPSDRFSAERTGGSVSTLTIQRTQQEDSAVYLCASSSLDSTGELFFGEGSRLTVL.

In this sample, this clone turned up many times. Sequencing ends 3 residues short of the CDR3 end; the germline J gene provides the rest. J is TRBJ1-1 and V is TRBV29-1, with D tentatively TRBD1 (6 bases). The CDR3 length is 14 residues. Germline V gives CDR1 SQVTM, CDR2 ANQGSEA. Deletions cut 4 bases from V and 7 bases from J, with 19 bases between. The CDR3 sequence: CSVAKSGGGGEAFF. CDR3 bases read: TGCAGCGTTGCCAAGAGCGGCGGGGGCGGTGAA.

This clone was observed many times. The CDR3 is cut off 3 residues early in the read; its end comes from the germline J gene. This chain joins TRBV12-3 or TRBV12-4 and TRBJ1-2, with unresolved D. Trimming pared 6 bases from V and 4 bases from J, leaving 18 bases between. The CDR3 sequence is 15 residues long. The DNA read from the CDR3 is TGTGCCAGCAGCGAGACCCGGCGGGGTGTCTATGGC. It translates to CASSETRRGVYG. Given in full, the CDR3 is CASSETRRGVYGYTF.

At least ten counts were recorded for this clone. Read coverage stops 3 residues before the CDR3 terminus; the germline J gene supplies the remainder. The rearrangement joins TRBV7-9 to TRBJ2-7; D remains ambiguous. Trimming pared 5 bases from V and 1 base from J, leaving 6 bases between. The V gene's germline CDR1 is SEHNR and CDR2 FQNEAQ (reference sequence). The CDR3 contains 12 residues. CDR3 bases read: TGTGCCAGCAGCCTAGTATCCTACGAG. This codes for CASSLVSYE. The full CDR3 protein reads CASSLVSYEQYF.

Many counts were recorded for this clone. Read data end 3 residues before the CDR3 end; the end is taken from the germline J gene. V gene TRBV16 combines with J gene TRBJ2-1, with 10 bases lining up with TRBD2. The V gene end was trimmed by 0 bases and the J gene end by 4 bases; junction bases not matched to a gene: 15. The CDR3 totals 20 residues. Germline V lookup: CDR1 KGHSY, CDR2 FQNENV. Incomplete CDR3 DNA: TGTGCCAGCAGCCAATCTTGGGGGCGATCGGCTAGCGGGAGATACAATGAG. This gives the protein CASSQSWGRSASGRYNE. The whole CDR3 protein is CASSQSWGRSASGRYNEQFF.

On this clone itself: The CDR3 end is not reached by the read, which stops 3 residues before it; the germline J gene fills it in. The gene calls are TRBV7-8 and TRBJ2-7; 9 bases line up with TRBD1. CDR1 SGHVS and CDR2 FQNEAQ come from the germline V gene. The CDR3 is 13 residues long. V dropped 7 bases and J dropped 6; count of bases not matched to a gene: 7. The chain's CDR3 is CASKPGQGPEQYF. The covered CDR3 bases are TGTGCCAGCAAGCCGGGACAGGGCCCCGAG. The complete variable domain, with remaining parts taken from reference TRBV7-8 and TRBJ2-7, reads GAGVSQSPRYKVAKRGQDVALRCDPISGHVSLFWYQQALGQGPEFLTYFQNEAQLDKSGLPSDRFFAERPEGSVSTLKIQRTQQEDSAVYLCASKPGQGPEQYFGPGTRLTVT.

In this sample, this clone turned up many times. Read coverage stops 3 residues before the CDR3 terminus; the germline J gene supplies the remainder. The V gene is TRBV12-3 or TRBV12-4, the J gene TRBJ1-1; the match to TRBD1 covers 10 bases. Trimming cost V 6 bases and J 0 bases; bases outside gene matches: 7. There are 16 residues in the CDR3. This chain's CDR3 is CASSPRQGALNTEAFF. The CDR3 bases that were read are TGTGCCAGCAGCCCCCGACAGGGGGCCCTGAACACTGAA.

This clone was seen many times. Coverage ceases 3 residues before the CDR3 finishes, and the germline J gene fills in the end. The chain is built from TRBV7-6 and TRBJ2-6, with 8 bases aligning to TRBD2. The CDR3 sequence is 17 residues long. Germline values: CDR1 SGHVS, CDR2 FNYEAQ. Unmatched junction bases numbered 2, after V lost 1 base and J lost 0 bases. CDR3 DNA, as far as it was read: TGTGCCAGCAGCTTAGTAACTAGCGGCTCTGGGGCCAACGTC. This translates into CASSLVTSGSGANV. The CDR3 reads in full as CASSLVTSGSGANVLTF.

To note about this clone: The read falls 3 residues short of the CDR3 end, and the missing part is taken from the germline J gene. V and J are TRBV11-2 and TRBJ2-1; D possibly corresponds to TRBD2 (5 bases). The CDR3 is 13 residues long. The germline V gene has CDR1 SGHAT and CDR2 FQNNGV. Between the trimmed V and J ends, which lost 1 base and 5 bases, there was a span of 6 bases. The CDR3 region is CASSLVLDNEQFF. The covered CDR3 bases are TGTGCCAGCAGCTTAGTACTAGACAATGAG.